This passage covers 17 T cell receptor beta chains from one sample sequenced in a study of blood T cells in healthy people across ages. The second PCR ran roughly 6 to 12 cycles with a sample-barcoded 5' primer and J-beta primers. One entry per CDR3 protein results from TCRdb running MiXCR on the 5' RACE reads. The table lists fewer than 800,000 distinct CDR3 sequences, more than 20% of them singletons. Sequenced input: blood. The receptors here all came from a man between 65 and 85 years old in good health.

This clonotype was found a few times. The J gene is TRBJ2-5, the V gene TRBV18; 9 nucleotides line up with TRBD1. Judging by the DNA end, TRBJ2-7 fits better; the J call may be wrong. From germline, CDR1 is KGHSH and CDR2 LQKENI. The CDR3 covers 14 residues. CDR3 nucleotides: TGTGCCAGCTCACCTTCGGGACAGGGAGGCGAGCAGTACTTC. Protein product: CASSPSGQGGEQYF.

This clonotype was counted only a few times. J is TRBJ2-1 and V is TRBV7-9; TRBD2 agrees at 12 bases. This CDR3 contains 14 residues. The germline V gene has CDR1 SEHNR and CDR2 FQNEAQ (reference sequence). J was trimmed by 5 bases and V by 6 bases; bases with no gene match: 2. Here the CDR3 DNA reads TGTGCCAGCAGGACTAGCGGGAGAAACAATGAGCAGTTCTTC. Amino acid sequence: CASRTSGRNNEQFF.

Remarks on this clonotype: A read error is possible here, since a much larger clone lies one base away. The chain employs TRBV5-1 and TRBJ2-5; 7 bases line up with TRBD2. The germline gives CDR1 SGHRS, CDR2 YFSETQ. The ends lost 4 bases at V and 0 bases at J; junction bases unmatched: 6. The CDR3 is 15 residues long. CDR3 loop: CASSGGLTDQETQYF. The CDR3 nucleotides are TGCGCCAGCAGCGGGGGACTAACGGACCAAGAGACCCAGTACTTC.

This clonotype was detected only a few times. The chain recombines TRBV12-3 or TRBV12-4 with TRBJ1-1; unclear D gene. The V gene lost 3 bases and the J gene lost 0 bases, with 11 bases spanning the gap. The CDR3 covers 15 residues. The DNA for the CDR3 is TGTGCCAGCAGTTTCGAGACCCGAATGAACACTGAAGCTTTCTTT. It encodes CASSFETRMNTEAFF.

This clonotype was counted ten times or more. The V call is TRBV12-3 or TRBV12-4, the J call TRBJ2-5, with D possibly called TRBD1 or TRBD2 (5 bases each). V gave up 3 bases and J gave up 3 bases, with 8 bases separating them. This CDR3 comprises 13 residues. The CDR3 coding sequence is TGTGCCAGCAGTTTTCTGGGGGAAGAGACCCAGTACTTC. Residues: CASSFLGEETQYF.

The CDR3 reads CSVLGQLSGNTIYF. The DNA for the CDR3 is TGCAGCGTTCTCGGGCAGCTCTCTGGAAACACCATATATTTT. V and J are TRBV29-1 and TRBJ1-3; D remains unclear. Germline values: CDR1 SQVTM, CDR2 ANQGSEA. This CDR3 has 14 amino acids. V lost 5 bases to trimming and J lost 0 bases, with 11 bases between them.

The rearrangement joins TRBV10-3 to TRBJ2-3; 8 bases map to TRBD2. The CDR3 length is 15 residues. The J segment lost 0 bases and the V segment lost 10 bases, leaving 9 bases of the junction unmatched. Per germline, CDR1 ENHRY and CDR2 SYGVKD. The CDR3 DNA reads TGTGCCACCACCTTAGCGGGACCTAGCACAGATACGCAGTATTTT. It translates to CATTLAGPSTDTQYF.

This clonotype has only a few counts. CDR3 protein: CASSLDFTDTQYF. CDR3 coding DNA: TGTGCCAGCAGTTTAGACTTCACAGATACGCAGTATTTT. The chain couples TRBV12-3 or TRBV12-4 to TRBJ2-3; no definite D call. The CDR3 sequence is 13 residues long. V lost 1 base and J lost 2, with 4 bases in between.

V and J are TRBV2 and TRBJ2-1; TRBD2 agrees at 9 bases. Germline CDR1 is SNHLY and CDR2 is FYNNEI. There are 15 residues in the CDR3. The V and J ends lost 6 bases and 1 base, in that order; junction bases with no gene match: 4. For the CDR3, the DNA is TGTGCCAGCAGGTTAAGCGGGAGGTCCTACAATGAGCAGTTCTTC. Its translation is CASRLSGRSYNEQFF.

The rearrangement joins TRBV6-1 to TRBJ1-5, with TRBD1 matching over 9 bases. J gave up 6 bases and V 0 bases, and 9 bases lay outside the gene matches. The length of the CDR3 is 17 residues. Germline lookup yields CDR1 MNHNS and CDR2 SASEGT. Here the CDR3 reads CASSEALGDRAVQPQHF. CDR3 bases: TGTGCCAGCAGTGAAGCGCTAGGGGACAGGGCCGTTCAGCCCCAGCATTTT.

The chain links TRBV4-3 to TRBJ1-2; D gene ambiguous. Trimming took 0 bases from V and 5 from J, leaving 19 bases between them. Germline assignment: CDR1 LGHNA and CDR2 YSLEER. The CDR3 totals 17 residues. CDR3 region: CASSQDWEAGGSYGYTF. The CDR3 DNA sequence: TGCGCCAGCAGCCAAGATTGGGAGGCCGGTGGGAGTTATGGCTACACCTTC.

This chain links TRBV21-1 with TRBJ2-1; TRBD2 was called by the table and not checked on the DNA. TRBV21-1 is flagged as a pseudogene. The CDR3 spans 14 residues. The CDR3 here is CASSADHSSRRQFF. The CDR3 DNA reads TGTGCCAGCAGCGCCGATCACTCGTCCCGACGGCAGTTCTTC.

The chain recombines TRBV12-3 or TRBV12-4 with TRBJ2-7; D gene ambiguous. This CDR3 spans 16 amino acids. V shed 6 bases and J shed 4 bases, with 22 bases lying between them. The CDR3 reads CASSYNGEGLWYEQYF. The CDR3 DNA is TGTGCCAGCAGCTACAACGGAGAAGGGTTATGGTACGAGCAGTACTTC.

This clonotype appeared a few times. The chain is built from TRBV4-3 and TRBJ1-2; 9 positions agree with TRBD1. This CDR3 is built from 15 residues. Germline loops: CDR1 LGHNA, CDR2 YSLEER. After removal of 0 bases from V and 7 bases from J, the junction contained 6 bases not matched to a gene. As DNA, the CDR3 is TGCGCCAGCAGCCAAGAGGGACAGGGATACGGTGGCTACACCTTC. It is translated as CASSQEGQGYGGYTF.

This clonotype was picked up many times. The gene calls are TRBV18 and TRBJ1-1, with TRBD1 identical over 8 bases. CDR3 length equals 15 residues. V lost 8 bases to trimming and J lost 0 bases; unmatched junction nucleotides: 8. Germline assignment: CDR1 KGHSH and CDR2 LQKENI. In DNA form, the CDR3 reads TGTGCCAGCAGCCCAGACAGGGGACTGAACACTGAAGCTTTCTTT. Its protein product is CASSPDRGLNTEAFF.

Here the CDR3 reads CSASRAGRNTEAFF. In DNA, the CDR3 is TGCAGTGCTAGTCGGGCAGGGAGGAACACTGAAGCTTTCTTT. This rearrangement joins TRBV20-1 to TRBJ1-1, with a tentative D call TRBD1 (5 bases). The CDR3 is 14 residues long. Trimming stripped 3 bases from V and 1 base from J, with 12 bases between. Per germline, CDR1 DFQATT and CDR2 SNEGSKA (reference sequence).

This clonotype was found once. Only one base separates this from a far larger clonotype, so it likely reflects a read error. The chain couples TRBV7-3 to TRBJ2-7, with 9 bases lining up with TRBD1. The CDR3 is made up of 13 amino acids. Per germline, CDR1 SGHTA and CDR2 FQGTGA. The CDR3 loop is CANSLDRGYEQYF. For the CDR3, the DNA is TGTGCCAACAGCTTGGACAGGGGCTACGAGCAGTACTTC. Full variable domain (rest looked up from reference TRBV7-3 and TRBJ2-7): GAGVSQTPSNKVTEKGKYVELRCDPISGHTALYWYRQSLGQGPEFLIYFQGTGAADDSGLPNDRFFAVRPEGSVSTLKIQRTERGDSAVYLCANSLDRGYEQYFGPGTRLTVT.